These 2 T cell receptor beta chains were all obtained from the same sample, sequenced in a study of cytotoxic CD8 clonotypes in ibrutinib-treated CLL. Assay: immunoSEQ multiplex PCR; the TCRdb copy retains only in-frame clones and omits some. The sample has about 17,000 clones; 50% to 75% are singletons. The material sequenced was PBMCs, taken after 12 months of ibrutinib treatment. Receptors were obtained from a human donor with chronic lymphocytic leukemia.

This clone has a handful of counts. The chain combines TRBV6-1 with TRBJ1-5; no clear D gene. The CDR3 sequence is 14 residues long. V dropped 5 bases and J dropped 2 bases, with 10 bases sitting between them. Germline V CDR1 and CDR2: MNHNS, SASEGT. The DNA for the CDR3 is TGTGCCAGCAGTCGGGTTACCCGCAATCAGCCCCAGCATTTT. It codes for CASSRVTRNQPQHF.

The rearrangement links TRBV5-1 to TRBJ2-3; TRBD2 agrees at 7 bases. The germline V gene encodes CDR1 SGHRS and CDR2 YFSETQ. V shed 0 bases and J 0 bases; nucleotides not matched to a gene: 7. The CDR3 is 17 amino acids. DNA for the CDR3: TGCGCCAGCAGCTTGGTGTTGGGAGGGCCTAGCACAGATACGCAGTATTTT. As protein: CASSLVLGGPSTDTQYF. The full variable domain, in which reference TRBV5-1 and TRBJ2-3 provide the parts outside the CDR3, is KAGVTQTPRYLIKTRGQQVTLSCSPISGHRSVSWYQQTPGQGLQFLFEYFSETQRNKGNFPGRFSGRQFSNSRSEMNVSTLELGDSALYLCASSLVLGGPSTDTQYFGPGTRLTVL.